Following are 8 T cell receptor beta chains from one sample sequenced in a study of technical replicates of blood from several donors (dated by TCRdb to about 2017). Libraries were made using the immunoSEQ multiplex PCR assay. TCRdb provides this immuneACCESS table in a form limited to in-frame rearrangements. Some clones are lacking; in checked studies, under half of them reflect an unresolved V gene, and why the rest are absent is not known. This sample lists over 85,000 clones; around 96% were detected once. The ten top clones hold 0.36% of the sample. The source material was T cells isolated from PBMCs. These receptors originate from a human donor in good health.

The chain is built from TRBV4-1 and TRBJ2-7; D gene unclear. Germline V gene lookup returns CDR1 MGHRA and CDR2 YSYEKL. The CDR3 extends over 14 amino acids. V was trimmed by 2 bases and J by 3 bases, leaving 11 bases between them. The CDR3 DNA is TGCGCCAGCAGCCAATTGACAAAAGGCTACGAGCAGTACTTC. Translating it yields CASSQLTKGYEQYF.

The chain links TRBV18 to TRBJ1-1, with no clear D. The CDR3 is made up of 14 amino acids. Germline CDR1 reads KGHSH; CDR2 reads LQKENI. V gave up 3 bases and J gave up 5 bases, with 13 bases separating them. CDR3 amino acids: CASSPLQLETEAFF. The CDR3 DNA sequence: TGTGCCAGCTCACCGCTCCAATTAGAGACTGAAGCTTTCTTT.

V and J are TRBV27 and TRBJ1-5; D is ambiguous. Trimming removed 8 bases from V and 0 bases from J, with 14 bases in between. Germline V gives CDR1 MNHEY, CDR2 SMNVEV (reference sequence). The CDR3 spans 15 residues. The CDR3 reads CASQLARSSNQPQHF. CDR3 nucleotides: TGTGCCAGCCAGCTGGCACGGAGTAGCAATCAGCCCCAGCATTTT.

This chain links TRBV10-1 with TRBJ2-7, with 9 nucleotides matching TRBD2. Germline V CDR1 and CDR2: WNHNN, SYGVQD (reference sequence). This CDR3 is built from 14 residues. Trimming took 3 bases from V and 3 from J; bases not matched to a gene: 3. The CDR3 nucleotides read TGCGCCAGCAGTGACGGGACTAGCAGCTACGAGCAGTACTTC. It specifies CASSDGTSSYEQYF.

This chain uses TRBV10-3 with TRBJ2-3; 8 bases are a match to TRBD2. Germline trimming cut 2 bases from V and 3 bases from J; bases unmatched to any gene: 7. This CDR3 is 16 amino acids long. CDR1 is ENHRY and CDR2 is SYGVKD in the germline V gene. In DNA form, the CDR3 reads TGTGCCATCAGTGAGCTATCACTAGCGGAGACAGATACGCAGTATTTT. Encoded protein: CAISELSLAETDTQYF.

The chain has TRBV11-2 and TRBJ2-5; 16 bases match TRBD2. The CDR3 covers 20 residues. Germline CDR1 SGHAT, CDR2 FQNNGV. With V trimmed by 0 bases and J by 5 bases, 12 bases remained unmatched. CDR3 bases: TGTGCCAGCAGCTTAGATTGGCCCGGGACTAGCGGGAGGGCCGGGGAGACCCAGTACTTC. This sequence encodes CASSLDWPGTSGRAGETQYF.

The chain couples TRBV27 to TRBJ2-5; the match to TRBD1 covers 9 bases. The CDR3 consists of 14 residues. V lost 7 bases and J lost 5; bases outside the gene matches: 8. The germline V gene encodes CDR1 MNHEY and CDR2 SMNVEV (reference sequence). The CDR3 DNA reads TGTGCCAGCAAAAGGACAGGGGCGCAGGAGACCCAGTACTTC. Its protein product is CASKRTGAQETQYF.

Remarks on this clone: The same CDR3 arises from other DNA sequences in this sample as well. The rearrangement uses TRBV30 and TRBJ1-2; maybe TRBD1 (5 bases). The CDR3 is 12 residues long. V gave up 0 bases and J gave up 8 bases, with 10 bases separating them. Germline CDR1 and CDR2: GTSNPN and SVGIG (reference sequence). CDR3 loop: CAWSVGGYGYTF. CDR3 nucleotides: TGTGCCTGGAGTGTCGGGGGGTACGGCTACACCTTC.